The rows below give T cell receptor beta chains drawn from one sample of a study of T cells in localized non-small cell lung cancer. TCRdb's table, derived via immunoSEQ multiplex PCR, lists solely in-frame clones and lacks some. The profile covers about 26,000 clones, with approximately 90% appearing a single time and around 4.2% taken by the ten largest. The sequencing here drew on peripheral blood, taken before any cancer treatment. Receptor source: a female donor older than 55 with stage II squamous cell lung carcinoma. Each CDR3 is given with its conserved first and last residue. D genes are given only for firm matches. Expanded clones get a size class; other rows say once, few or many, or leave the size out.

d_gene: TRBD1
v_gene: TRBV11-2
abundance: .
j_gene: TRBJ1-2
CDR3aa: CASSLAGTGGTYGYTF
CDR3nt: TGTGCCAGCAGCTTAGCCGGGACAGGGGGCACCTATGGCTACACCTTC

d_gene: .
v_gene: TRBV10-3
abundance: .
j_gene: TRBJ2-2
CDR3aa: CAISESGRGTGELFF
CDR3nt: TGTGCCATCAGTGAGTCTGGCAGGGGCACCGGGGAGCTGTTTTTT

d_gene: .
v_gene: TRBV13
abundance: .
j_gene: TRBJ1-2
CDR3aa: CASSKIEAYGYTF
CDR3nt: TGTGCCAGCAGCAAGATCGAAGCCTACGGCTACACCTTC

d_gene: .
v_gene: TRBV12-5
abundance: .
j_gene: TRBJ2-1
CDR3aa: CASALVRASSYNEQFF
CDR3nt: TGTGCTAGTGCCCTGGTAAGGGCCAGCTCCTACAATGAGCAGTTCTTC

d_gene: .
v_gene: TRBV19
abundance: .
j_gene: TRBJ1-5
CDR3aa: CASSERRGTHQPQHF
CDR3nt: TGTGCCAGTAGTGAGAGACGGGGGACTCATCAGCCCCAGCATTTT

d_gene: .
v_gene: TRBV30
abundance: few
j_gene: TRBJ1-5
CDR3aa: CAWAPGHSRRSNQPQHF
CDR3nt: TGTGCCTGGGCACCGGGACACTCACGGAGGAGCAATCAGCCCCAGCATTTT

d_gene: .
v_gene: TRBV5-1
abundance: .
j_gene: TRBJ1-5
CDR3aa: CASSLEGSNQPQHF
CDR3nt: TGCGCCAGCAGCTTGGAGGGAAGCAATCAGCCCCAGCATTTT

d_gene: .
v_gene: TRBV28
abundance: .
j_gene: TRBJ1-2
CDR3aa: CASSLRLYGYTF
CDR3nt: TGTGCCAGCAGTTTACGACTCTATGGCTACACCTTC

d_gene: .
v_gene: TRBV7-9
abundance: .
j_gene: TRBJ2-1
CDR3aa: CASSLRLAPSSYNEQFF
CDR3nt: TGTGCCAGCAGCCTCCGGCTAGCCCCAAGCTCCTACAATGAGCAGTTCTTC

d_gene: .
v_gene: TRBV5-1
abundance: .
j_gene: TRBJ2-1
CDR3aa: CASSFSVGVNEQFF
CDR3nt: TGCGCCAGCAGCTTCAGCGTAGGGGTGAATGAGCAGTTCTTC

d_gene: .
v_gene: TRBV5-1
abundance: .
j_gene: TRBJ1-6
CDR3aa: CASSLSGPPSPLHF
CDR3nt: TGCGCCAGCAGCCTGAGCGGGCCTCCATCACCCCTCCACTTT

d_gene: .
v_gene: TRBV7-5
abundance: .
j_gene: TRBJ2-1
CDR3aa: CARSLGTPGLAIQNEQFF
CDR3nt: TGTGCCAGAAGCTTAGGAACCCCGGGACTAGCGATTCAAAATGAGCAGTTCTTC

d_gene: .
v_gene: TRBV29-1
abundance: .
j_gene: TRBJ2-5
CDR3aa: CSVEWGLGETQYF
CDR3nt: TGCAGCGTTGAGTGGGGTCTAGGGGAGACCCAGTACTTC

d_gene: .
v_gene: TRBV18
abundance: once
j_gene: TRBJ2-7
CDR3aa: CASSPTRGSYEQYF
CDR3nt: TGTGCCAGCTCACCGACCAGGGGTTCCTACGAGCAGTACTTC

d_gene: .
v_gene: TRBV22-1
abundance: .
j_gene: TRBJ2-3
CDR3aa: CPGMSPFVSTSTDTQYF
CDR3nt: TGTCCTGGGATGAGCCCATTCGTGTCTACGTCGACAGATACGCAGTATTTT

d_gene: TRBD2
v_gene: TRBV10-3
abundance: .
j_gene: TRBJ2-1
CDR3aa: CAISETSGGNEQFF
CDR3nt: TGTGCCATCAGTGAGACTAGCGGGGGCAATGAGCAGTTCTTC

d_gene: .
v_gene: TRBV7-2
abundance: once
j_gene: TRBJ1-3
CDR3aa: CASSTWRGSGNTIYF
CDR3nt: TGTGCCAGCAGCACCTGGCGGGGCTCTGGAAACACCATATATTTT

d_gene: TRBD2
v_gene: TRBV5-5
abundance: .
j_gene: TRBJ2-3
CDR3aa: CASTPGASGTTDTQYF
CDR3nt: TGTGCCAGCACCCCCGGGGCTAGCGGGACTACAGATACGCAGTATTTT

d_gene: .
v_gene: TRBV30
abundance: .
j_gene: TRBJ2-3
CDR3aa: CAWSGGDTQYF
CDR3nt: TGTGCCTGGAGTGGCGGGGATACGCAGTATTTT

d_gene: TRBD1
v_gene: TRBV5-4
abundance: .
j_gene: TRBJ1-2
CDR3aa: CASSPGQATNYGYTF
CDR3nt: TGTGCCAGCAGCCCTGGACAGGCTACTAACTATGGCTACACCTTC

d_gene: TRBD1
v_gene: TRBV28
abundance: .
j_gene: TRBJ1-5
CDR3aa: CASSLDRGLYSNQPQHF
CDR3nt: TGTGCCAGCAGTTTGGACAGGGGGCTTTATAGCAATCAGCCCCAGCATTTT

d_gene: .
v_gene: TRBV6-6
abundance: .
j_gene: TRBJ2-4
CDR3aa: CASSYGPLQYF
CDR3nt: TGTGCCAGCAGTTACGGGCCTCTTCAGTACTTC

d_gene: TRBD2
v_gene: TRBV7-6
abundance: .
j_gene: TRBJ2-7
CDR3aa: CASSLAFLWTSGGLSSYEQYF
CDR3nt: TGTGCCAGCAGCTTAGCCTTTTTATGGACTAGCGGGGGCCTAAGCTCCTACGAGCAGTACTTC

d_gene: .
v_gene: TRBV4-2
abundance: .
j_gene: TRBJ2-5
CDR3aa: CASSQRGEETQYF
CDR3nt: TGTGCCAGCAGCCAACGAGGGGAAGAGACCCAGTACTTC

d_gene: .
v_gene: TRBV4-1
abundance: .
j_gene: TRBJ1-4
CDR3aa: CASSQGTARNEKLFF
CDR3nt: TGCGCCAGCAGCCAAGGGACGGCCAGGAATGAAAAACTGTTTTTT

d_gene: TRBD1
v_gene: TRBV30
abundance: .
j_gene: TRBJ1-1
CDR3aa: CAWSDWDSKAFF
CDR3nt: TGTGCCTGGAGTGATTGGGACAGTAAAGCTTTCTTT

d_gene: .
v_gene: TRBV28
abundance: .
j_gene: TRBJ1-5
CDR3aa: CASRTLGEGQPQHF
CDR3nt: TGTGCCAGCAGAACCTTGGGGGAGGGTCAGCCCCAGCATTTT

d_gene: .
v_gene: TRBV6-1
abundance: .
j_gene: TRBJ2-3
CDR3aa: CASSGKGVDTQYF
CDR3nt: TGTGCCAGCAGTGGTAAAGGTGTGGATACGCAGTATTTT

d_gene: TRBD2
v_gene: TRBV9
abundance: once
j_gene: TRBJ2-1
CDR3aa: CASSVASGGYNEQFF
CDR3nt: TGTGCCAGCAGCGTAGCTAGCGGGGGTTACAATGAGCAGTTCTTC

d_gene: TRBD2
v_gene: TRBV30
abundance: .
j_gene: TRBJ2-1
CDR3aa: CAWGLGLALNEQFF
CDR3nt: TGTGCCTGGGGGTTGGGACTAGCGCTCAATGAGCAGTTCTTC

d_gene: .
v_gene: TRBV11-3
abundance: once
j_gene: TRBJ2-2
CDR3aa: CASSLISGELFF
CDR3nt: TGTGCCAGCAGCTTAATCTCCGGGGAGCTGTTTTTT

d_gene: .
v_gene: TRBV19
abundance: .
j_gene: TRBJ2-1
CDR3aa: CASSLGWSYNEQFF
CDR3nt: TGTGCCAGTAGCCTCGGGTGGTCCTACAATGAGCAGTTCTTC

d_gene: .
v_gene: TRBV5-1
abundance: once
j_gene: TRBJ1-2
CDR3aa: CASSLALQVNYGYTF
CDR3nt: TGCGCCAGCAGCTTGGCCCTACAAGTGAACTATGGCTACACCTTC

d_gene: .
v_gene: TRBV30
abundance: .
j_gene: TRBJ1-5
CDR3aa: CAWSKTTRVGNQPQHF
CDR3nt: TGTGCCTGGAGTAAGACGACAAGGGTTGGCAATCAGCCCCAGCATTTT

d_gene: .
v_gene: TRBV30
abundance: .
j_gene: TRBJ1-5
CDR3aa: CAWSPDRLDYQPQHF
CDR3nt: TGTGCCTGGAGTCCCGACAGGTTAGATTATCAGCCCCAGCATTTT

d_gene: .
v_gene: TRBV30
abundance: .
j_gene: TRBJ2-7
CDR3aa: CAWSYDRSSYEQYF
CDR3nt: TGTGCCTGGAGTTACGACAGGTCCAGCTACGAGCAGTACTTC

d_gene: .
v_gene: TRBV29-1
abundance: few
j_gene: TRBJ1-1
CDR3aa: CSVESREMNTEAFF
CDR3nt: TGCAGCGTTGAGTCTAGAGAGATGAACACTGAAGCTTTCTTT

d_gene: .
v_gene: TRBV5-8
abundance: .
j_gene: TRBJ2-1
CDR3aa: CASSLGRTESVYNEQFF
CDR3nt: TGTGCCAGCAGCTTGGGACGGACCGAATCGGTATACAATGAGCAGTTCTTC

d_gene: .
v_gene: TRBV6-5
abundance: .
j_gene: TRBJ2-3
CDR3aa: CASSRGGPPTDTQYF
CDR3nt: TGTGCCAGCTCTAGGGGGGGCCCCCCCACAGATACGCAGTATTTT

d_gene: .
v_gene: TRBV7-8
abundance: medium-sized
j_gene: TRBJ1-1
CDR3aa: CASSETVDTEAFF
CDR3nt: TGTGCCAGCAGCGAAACCGTGGACACTGAAGCTTTCTTT

d_gene: .
v_gene: TRBV15
abundance: .
j_gene: TRBJ1-4
CDR3aa: CATSSGGAGEKLFF
CDR3nt: TGTGCCACCAGCAGCGGGGGGGCTGGCGAAAAACTGTTTTTT

d_gene: .
v_gene: TRBV18
abundance: once
j_gene: TRBJ2-7
CDR3aa: CASSPGSKSYEQYF
CDR3nt: TGTGCCAGCTCACCGGGGAGTAAATCCTACGAGCAGTACTTC

d_gene: .
v_gene: TRBV18
abundance: .
j_gene: TRBJ1-3
CDR3aa: CASSTNPLSGNTIYF
CDR3nt: TGTGCCAGCTCGACGAACCCGCTCTCTGGAAACACCATATATTTT

d_gene: .
v_gene: TRBV4-1
abundance: .
j_gene: TRBJ2-7
CDR3aa: CASSQAPDTSRPYEQYF
CDR3nt: TGCGCCAGCAGCCAAGCCCCCGACACCAGCCGACCCTACGAGCAGTACTTC

d_gene: .
v_gene: TRBV30
abundance: .
j_gene: TRBJ1-2
CDR3aa: CAWRTSGTGYGYTF
CDR3nt: TGTGCCTGGAGGACTTCGGGGACCGGCTATGGCTACACCTTC

d_gene: .
v_gene: TRBV5-1
abundance: .
j_gene: TRBJ2-3
CDR3aa: CASSPGSTDTQYF
CDR3nt: TGCGCCAGCAGCCCCGGGAGCACAGATACGCAGTATTTT

d_gene: .
v_gene: TRBV7-8
abundance: .
j_gene: TRBJ2-6
CDR3aa: CASSPSSPGANVLTF
CDR3nt: TGTGCCAGCAGCCCGTCGAGCCCTGGGGCCAACGTCCTGACTTTC

d_gene: .
v_gene: TRBV19
abundance: .
j_gene: TRBJ1-5
CDR3aa: CASSIFPTEATYSNQPQHF
CDR3nt: TGTGCCAGTAGTATCTTCCCGACGGAGGCCACCTATAGCAATCAGCCCCAGCATTTT

d_gene: .
v_gene: TRBV2
abundance: .
j_gene: TRBJ1-2
CDR3aa: CASSERQLPYGYTF
CDR3nt: TGTGCCAGCAGTGAAAGGCAGCTACCCTATGGCTACACCTTC

d_gene: .
v_gene: TRBV30
abundance: .
j_gene: TRBJ2-1
CDR3aa: CAWTSRAGSSYNEQFF
CDR3nt: TGTGCCTGGACCTCAAGAGCAGGGAGCTCCTACAATGAGCAGTTCTTC

d_gene: .
v_gene: TRBV15
abundance: .
j_gene: TRBJ2-6
CDR3aa: CATSTLSGANVLTF
CDR3nt: TGTGCCACCAGCACCCTCTCTGGGGCCAACGTCCTGACTTTC

d_gene: TRBD1
v_gene: TRBV19
abundance: .
j_gene: TRBJ1-2
CDR3aa: CASTQGGPRGGYTF
CDR3nt: TGTGCCAGTACCCAGGGGGGGCCTCGAGGTGGCTACACCTTC